The rows below give T cell receptor beta chains drawn from one sample of a study of metastatic and nonmetastatic thyroid tumors. MiXCR re-clonotyped the PCR reads for TCRdb. The table shows around 45,000 clones, with less than 3.5% occurring only once. The sample comprised blood. The receptors come from a female donor with papillary thyroid cancer or a benign thyroid nodule (not recorded which). Some clones in this sample may be carry-over from other donors' samples. CDR3s leave out the opening cysteine and the closing phenylalanine or tryptophan. The D gene is left open where the match is weak.

D gene | J gene | V gene | CDR3 protein
TRBD1 | TRBJ1-5 | TRBV6-1 | ASIQGASNQPQH
TRBD1 | TRBJ1-5 | TRBV2 | ASSDREREQPQH
NA | TRBJ1-5 | TRBV28 | ASRSTRRGSNQPQH
NA | TRBJ2-5 | TRBV14 | ASSLKETQY
TRBD1 | TRBJ2-7 | TRBV19 | ASSIAGTGDEQY
TRBD2 | TRBJ2-1 | TRBV7-3 | ASSLRPLQLAGTSSYNEQF
NA | TRBJ1-1 | TRBV7-8 | ASSEQVGGGYTEAF
NA | TRBJ2-3 | TRBV5-1 | ASSLESRADTQY
TRBD1 | TRBJ2-7 | TRBV7-9 | ASSLVSQGAPEQY
NA | TRBJ2-1 | TRBV20-1 | SARTTMEADAQF
NA | TRBJ1-6 | TRBV6-1 | ASSPPGVSYNEQFFGPGTPLH
NA | TRBJ2-1 | TRBV5-1 | ASSYLASSSYNEQF
NA | TRBJ1-2 | TRBV2 | ASRSRDYGYT
NA | TRBJ1-1 | TRBV14 | ASSLFIGDAPEAF
NA | TRBJ2-1 | TRBV6-1 | ATPPGRDVDEQF
NA | TRBJ1-3 | TRBV28 | ASSLPFGSGNTIY
NA | TRBJ2-3 | TRBV2 | ASGTGYTDTRY
NA | TRBJ2-7 | TRBV5-1 | ASSPGTSFGEQY
TRBD1 | TRBJ1-4 | TRBV20-1 | SAPGPGGNEKLF
NA | TRBJ1-5 | TRBV28 | ASSQDSNQPQH
NA | TRBJ2-7 | TRBV7-2 | ASSLALDRAEQY
NA | TRBJ1-1 | TRBV27 | ASSLGFGGNTEAF
TRBD1 | TRBJ2-3 | TRBV6-1 | ASRSNRDRGTDTQY
NA | TRBJ2-5 | TRBV6-5 | ASSSRLGGETQY
NA | TRBJ1-6 | TRBV6-1 | ASRPKNSPLH
NA | TRBJ2-1 | TRBV20-1 | SARGPGYNEQF
NA | TRBJ1-2 | TRBV5-4 | ASSLDGPIAGGYT
NA | TRBJ1-1 | TRBV20-1 | SAGTDTEAF
NA | TRBJ2-1 | TRBV27 | ASSLNTEQF
TRBD1 | TRBJ2-1 | TRBV5-6 | ASSGGQGLNEQF
NA | TRBJ1-5 | TRBV6-1 | ASSYDTGGGNQPQH
TRBD1 | TRBJ1-5 | TRBV6-4 | ASSDRANQPQH
TRBD1 | TRBJ1-2 | TRBV27 | ASGGNDRGFYGYT
TRBD2 | TRBJ2-2 | TRBV9 | ASSPFLGGGGTGELF
NA | TRBJ2-3 | TRBV7-6 | ASSLVGTDTQY
NA | TRBJ2-7 | TRBV27 | ASSSAGPIYEQY
TRBD1 | TRBJ1-2 | TRBV6-1 | ASSDQGQANYGYT
TRBD1 | TRBJ2-5 | TRBV7-2 | ASNRQGGKQETQY
NA | TRBJ2-1 | TRBV6-1 | ASSEVGSRGSLYNEQF
NA | TRBJ2-2 | TRBV7-9 | ASSRNTGELF
NA | TRBJ2-3 | TRBV10-3 | ASSESTTNGSSDTQY
TRBD1 | TRBJ1-1 | TRBV6-4 | ASSPDRGVAEAF
NA | TRBJ2-5 | TRBV6-2/TRBV6-3 | ASSYGAWETQY
NA | TRBJ2-1 | TRBV2 | ASSEPGISYNEQF
NA | TRBJ2-3 | TRBV9 | ASSVSGVRTDTQY
NA | TRBJ2-6 | TRBV2 | ASSDRTGANVLT
NA | TRBJ1-6 | TRBV6-4 | ASSQNREVGSPLH
NA | TRBJ2-3 | TRBV11-3 | ASSIPPDTEY
NA | TRBJ1-1 | TRBV28 | ASSPTSQGRTEAF
TRBD2 | TRBJ2-1 | TRBV6-5 | ASSYPGTSGQYNEQF
NA | TRBJ2-7 | TRBV10-1 | ARPPRFLRYEQY
NA | TRBJ2-7 | TRBV6-1 | ASSEGRVN